This T cell receptor beta chain derives from a study of cytomegalovirus exposure and HLA in healthy donors. The PCR made use of 60 Vbeta and 13 Jbeta primers. Original handling: Tens of millions of unique TCR beta chains, about 10 million of them shared, were counted by a later analysis. The data were produced by immunoSEQ multiplex PCR, yet TCRdb's version contains in-frame clones alone and is incomplete. D and trimming were read from the DNA, whereas the V and J calls and clone size are those reported in that table. The repertoire holds 100,000 to 150,000 clones, with about four fifths as singletons. General study results and limits: Researchers catalogued around 150 TCR beta chains as cytomegalovirus-associated. Roughly uniform sequencing depth across donors was assumed, possibly incorrectly.

CDR1 is SGDLS, CDR2 YYNGEE, per germline. The CDR3 contains 15 residues. The junction had 8 bases not matched to a gene; V was cut back by 3 bases and J by 5 bases. With regard to this clone: What it binds is unknown.

Sample: PBMCs. The chain uses TRBV9 and TRBJ2-5; 9 nucleotides line up with TRBD1. The receptor comes from a woman aged 50 to 65 in good health and CMV-seropositive. CDR3 in amino acids: CASSAKQGAYETQYF. CDR3 in DNA: TGTGCCAGCAGCGCCAAACAGGGGGCGTATGAGACCCAGTACTTC.